This T cell receptor (beta chain) was recorded in a study of T cells after yellow fever vaccination. Study-level background: Any fraction with a low cell number was prepared using SMART-Seq v4 Ultra Low Input.

Using its own MiXCR run on the 5' RACE reads, TCRdb lists one record per CDR3 protein. The table shows under 500,000 distinct CDR3 sequences, with roughly a sixth occurring only once. The sequence came from a man younger than 30 who received the YFV17D yellow fever vaccine. The input for sequencing was PBMCs, taken before the yellow fever booster vaccination.

CDR3 bases: TGTGCCAGCAGTAAAAGCGGGGGGGCCCGGGAGACCCAGTACTTC. Protein: CASSKSGGARETQYF. This sequence joins TRBV25-1 and TRBJ2-5; 10 nucleotides align to TRBD2. J gave up 5 bases and V 5 bases, and 8 bases lay outside the gene matches. This CDR3 is 15 amino acids long. Germline-derived CDR1 and CDR2 are MGHDK and SYGVNS.